The table lists the clone carrying this T cell receptor beta chain with a few counts. TCRdb ran MiXCR on the 5' RACE reads and lists one entry per CDR3 protein. The sample records fewer than 900,000 distinct CDR3 sequences, 18% being singletons. The data originate from a study of identical twins. The CDR3 is 15 residues long. Trimming left V 3 bases short and J 0 bases short, with 14 bases between. The germline CDR1 and CDR2 sequences are DFQATT and SNEGSKA (reference sequence). These data also formed part of another study, on T cells expressing NK-cell markers.

This clonotype was sampled from a woman under 30 in good health. The chain is built from TRBV20-1 and TRBJ1-1; D gene uncertain. The specimen was PBMCs. Here the CDR3 DNA reads TGCAGTGCTAGGGGAAGGACTACCATGAACACTGAAGCTTTCTTT. Translation: CSARGRTTMNTEAFF.